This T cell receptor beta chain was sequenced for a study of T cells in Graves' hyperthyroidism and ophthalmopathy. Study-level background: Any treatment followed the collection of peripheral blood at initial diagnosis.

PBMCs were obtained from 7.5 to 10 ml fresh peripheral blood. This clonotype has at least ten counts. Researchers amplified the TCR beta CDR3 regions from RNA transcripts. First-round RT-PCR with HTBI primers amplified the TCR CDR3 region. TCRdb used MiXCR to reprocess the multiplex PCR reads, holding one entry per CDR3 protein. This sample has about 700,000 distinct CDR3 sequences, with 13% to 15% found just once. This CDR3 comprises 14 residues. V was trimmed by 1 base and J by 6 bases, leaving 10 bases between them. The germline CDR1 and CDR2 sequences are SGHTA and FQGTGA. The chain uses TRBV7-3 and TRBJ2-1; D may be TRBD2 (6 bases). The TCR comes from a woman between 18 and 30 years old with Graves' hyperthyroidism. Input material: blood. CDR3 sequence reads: CASSLSGGINEQFF. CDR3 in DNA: TGTGCCAGCAGCTTAAGCGGCGGGATCAATGAGCAGTTCTTC.